This T cell receptor (beta chain) originates from a study of T cell repertoires in aging, cancer and after chemotherapy (dated by TCRdb to about 2019). Some background on the complete study: Donors spanned six age groups from 30 or younger to 70 or older, with at least three individuals per group. To look at immunoaging and at how T cells reconstitute after chemotherapy, the study profiled TCR beta repertoires in peripheral blood from both healthy donors and cancer patients. Control TCR repertoires from healthy donors were recorded across several months to years, and re-sampling revealed clear clonal overlap. Alongside some 98 healthy donors serving as a reference group, the cohort included some 220 cancer patients, of whom roughly 91 had hematological cancers and 124 had solid cancers. The full dataset contained several million TCR reads. What the study reported, not specific to this receptor: The authors noted that the repertoire data do not allow conclusions about immunological memory after chemotherapy. Untreated patients with hematological or solid cancers showed significantly lower blood TCR diversity and higher clonality than age-matched healthy donors. Median generation probability increased over the chemotherapy interval in both cancer cohorts, suggesting repertoire reconstitution through rebound thymic output. In healthy donors, the decline in TCR diversity with age was mainly explained by loss of richness, whereas in cancer patients loss of evenness was also found to contribute.

Multiplex touch-down PCR with a mixed TRB-A/B primer pool was used to amplify rearranged TRB sequences covering the V, D and J segments. Illumina adapters and sample indices were added to the amplicons in two consecutive PCR reactions performed with Phusion HS II polymerase. After gel purification with the NucleoSpin Gel and PCR Clean-up kit, the amplicons were checked using Qubit and an Agilent 2100 Bioanalyzer. The libraries were sequenced on an Illumina MiSeq with 600-cycle, single-indexed, paired-end runs. As for the original processing: MiXCR versions 2.12 and 3.0.5 were used to process the TRB sequences. Each unique CDR3 nucleotide sequence was counted as one clone, and only productive sequences with at least two reads were retained. Shannon diversity, evenness, clonality (one minus evenness), and alpha-parameterized diversity profiles from alpha 0 to 5 were included as repertoire metrics. The IGoR algorithm was used to calculate generation probabilities of clones in the paired pre- and post-chemotherapy samples. TCRdb passed the public sequencing reads through fastp at Q25 and MiXCR, retaining productive beta sequences. Rows are combined by CDR3 protein, so each entry shows the most common genes and DNA. In this record, the V and J calls reflect TCRdb's handling and not the investigators' own analysis. The sample records about 10,000 distinct CDR3 sequences, 38% of which are singletons. The ten largest make up about 7.8% of the sample.

TCR beta rearrangements were amplified from genomic DNA isolated from peripheral blood, not from sorted cells or RNA. In the case of this clonotype: Its antigen has not been determined. No base-level quality is on record; no much larger clone is a single base apart.

This clonotype was sampled from a human donor in good health. Specimen: blood.

Here the CDR3 is given as CASSLAPRQGYNEQFF. Read as DNA, the sequence is TGTGCCAGCAGCTTAGCTCCAAGGCAGGGCTACAATGAGCAGTTCTTC. This sequence uses TRBV7-9 and TRBJ2-1; the D region possibly corresponds to TRBD1 (5 bases align). The junction shows trimming of 0 bases on V and 3 bases on J, plus 12 bases between the germline ends. Counted from cysteine to phenylalanine, this CDR3 has 16 amino acids. The kept DNA is CDR3 alone, 48 bases in frame from the first base. The germline V gene (reference sequence) specifies SEHNR as CDR1 and FQNEAQ as CDR2.